One sample yielded the 16 T cell receptor beta chains listed below, sequenced in a study of shared clonotypes between healthy human individuals. TCRdb keeps only in-frame clones here, not all; method: immunoSEQ multiplex PCR. The repertoire holds 500,000 to 700,000 clones, with about 95% as singletons. In the naive CD8 group, cells lacked CD45RO and were positively selected for CCR7, so terminally differentiated effector memory CD45RA+ cells were left out. The sequencing input was naive CD8+ T cells sorted from blood. These receptors all stem from a woman aged 25-40 years in good health.

In regard to this clone: The identical CDR3 is also encoded by other nucleotide sequences in the sample. This chain joins TRBV27 and TRBJ2-1; 12 nucleotides match TRBD2. This CDR3 is built from 15 residues. V shed 6 bases, J shed 4 bases, and the junction held 4 bases outside the gene matches. Germline V gene lookup returns CDR1 MNHEY and CDR2 SMNVEV (reference sequence). The CDR3 nucleotides are TGTGCCAGCAGCTCGGGACTAGCGGGTTACAATGAGCAGTTCTTC. Amino acid sequence: CASSSGLAGYNEQFF.

This clone was seen more than once but under ten times. The chain employs TRBV27 and TRBJ2-7; D is ambiguous. The CDR3 is made up of 11 amino acids. CDR1 and CDR2 from the germline V gene are MNHEY and SMNVEV (reference sequence). The ends were cut back, 5 bases at V and 7 bases at J, with 9 bases in the middle. The CDR3 loop is CASSGPGEQYF. The CDR3 bases are TGTGCCAGCAGTGGGCCTGGGGAGCAGTACTTC.

V and J are TRBV29-1 and TRBJ1-2; D unresolved. The CDR3 has 12 amino acids. Trimming pared 0 bases from V and 4 bases from J, leaving 6 bases between. The germline gives CDR1 SQVTM, CDR2 ANQGSEA. The CDR3 protein is CSVEDRPYGYTF. CDR3 sequence (DNA): TGCAGCGTTGAAGACAGGCCCTATGGCTACACCTTC.

This sequence joins TRBV28 and TRBJ2-7, with 7 positions matching TRBD2. The germline gives CDR1 MDHEN, CDR2 SYDVKM. Trimming took 2 bases from V and 6 from J; bases not matched to a gene: 10. The CDR3 is 15 amino acids. CDR3 sequence: CASSLTPGLFGEQYF. The CDR3 DNA reads TGTGCCAGCAGTTTAACACCGGGACTATTTGGCGAGCAGTACTTC.

The chain recombines TRBV9 with TRBJ2-7; 10 bases match TRBD1. This CDR3 has 16 residues. Germline CDR1 reads SGDLS; CDR2 reads YYNGEE. The trim removed 0 bases at V and 2 bases at J, leaving 5 bases unmatched. The CDR3 DNA sequence: TGTGCCAGCAGCGTAGGTTGGGGGACAGGGGCCTACGAGCAGTACTTC. Amino acids: CASSVGWGTGAYEQYF.

V gene TRBV29-1 combines with J gene TRBJ1-2; 11 nucleotides agree with TRBD1. The CDR3 is 12 amino acids. Germline CDR1 reads SQVTM; CDR2 reads ANQGSEA. Germline trimming cut 4 bases from V and 8 bases from J; bases unmatched to any gene: 3. CDR3 residues: CSVVDRGLGYTF. The CDR3 region has the DNA TGCAGCGTTGTGGACAGGGGGCTAGGCTACACCTTC.

This chain links TRBV15 with TRBJ2-1, with 7 positions matching TRBD2. V lost 4 bases and J lost 8; bases outside the gene matches: 14. Germline V lookup: CDR1 LNHNV, CDR2 YYDKDF (reference sequence). The CDR3 totals 16 residues. As DNA, the CDR3 is TGTGCCACCAGCACCCTACGGGGGGACCCTACGTATGAGCAGTTCTTC. It translates to CATSTLRGDPTYEQFF.

Remarks on this clone: In the same sample, other DNA sequences code for this CDR3. J is TRBJ2-7 and V is TRBV27, with D uncertain. The length of the CDR3 is 13 residues. Looked up from germline, CDR1 is MNHEY and CDR2 is SMNVEV (reference sequence). V lost 7 bases, J lost 2 bases, and 12 bases lay in between. The CDR3, as DNA: TGTGCCAGCAAACCCGGAACCGCCTACGAGCAGTACTTC. This encodes CASKPGTAYEQYF.

The genes are TRBV29-1 and TRBJ2-7; TRBD1 matches 10 bases. The CDR3 length is 15 residues. Looked up from germline, CDR1 is SQVTM and CDR2 is ANQGSEA. With 0 bases clipped from V and 3 bases from J, the junction kept 5 bases outside the gene matches. CDR3 sequence (DNA): TGCAGCGTTGAAGATCCGGACAGGGGGGGCTACGAGCAGTACTTC. Encoded protein: CSVEDPDRGGYEQYF.

The CDR3 nucleotides are TGTGCCAGCAAAGACAGGCTTTACGAGCAGTACTTC. It translates to CASKDRLYEQYF. The rearrangement uses TRBV25-1 and TRBJ2-5, with a tentative D call TRBD1 (6 bases). With the DNA end fitting TRBJ2-7 better, the J assignment may be wrong. The CDR3 runs to 12 residues. Per the germline V gene, CDR1 is MGHDK and CDR2 is SYGVNS.

To note about this clone: The same CDR3 arises from other DNA sequences in this sample as well. The chain recombines TRBV2 with TRBJ1-5; 7 bases are shared with TRBD1. The germline V gene encodes CDR1 SNHLY and CDR2 FYNNEI. V lost 5 bases to trimming and J lost 2 bases; unmatched junction nucleotides: 0. There are 13 residues in the CDR3. In nucleotides, the CDR3 is TGTGCCAGCAGTACAGGGGGCAATCAGCCCCAGCATTTT. Its protein product is CASSTGGNQPQHF.

The rearrangement joins TRBV15 to TRBJ1-5; tentatively, D is TRBD1 (6 bases). The CDR3 extends over 14 amino acids. The V gene's germline CDR1 is LNHNV and CDR2 YYDKDF (reference sequence). Trimming removed 5 bases at V and 4 bases at J, with 12 bases between. CDR3 nucleotides: TGTGCCACCAGCCGGGGGCTTGGAAATCAGCCCCAGCATTTT. Translation: CATSRGLGNQPQHF.

V is TRBV7-8 and J is TRBJ2-3, with 13 bases identical to TRBD2. The CDR3 extends over 16 amino acids. After removal of 4 bases from V and 6 bases from J, the junction contained 7 bases not matched to a gene. From germline, CDR1 is SGHVS and CDR2 FQNEAQ. CDR3 region: CASSSDWTSGSDTQYF. CDR3 sequence (DNA): TGTGCCAGCAGCTCAGACTGGACTAGCGGGAGTGATACGCAGTATTTT.

The chain carries TRBV7-8 and TRBJ2-2, with 8 bases identical to TRBD1. This CDR3 contains 15 residues. J gave up 1 base and V 3 bases, and 1 base lay outside the gene matches. Germline V gene data show CDR1 as SGHVS and CDR2 as FQNEAQ. Here the CDR3 reads CASSFGTGNTGELFF. The CDR3 DNA reads as TGTGCCAGCAGCTTCGGGACAGGGAACACCGGGGAGCTGTTTTTT. Using reference TRBV7-8 and TRBJ2-2 for the parts outside the CDR3, the full variable domain is GAGVSQSPRYKVAKRGQDVALRCDPISGHVSLFWYQQALGQGPEFLTYFQNEAQLDKSGLPSDRFFAERPEGSVSTLKIQRTQQEDSAVYLCASSFGTGNTGELFFGEGSRLTVL.

This clone was recorded once. The V call is TRBV5-1, the J call TRBJ1-2; 7 positions agree with TRBD1. CDR3 size: 13 residues. Trimming took 2 bases from V and 3 from J; bases not matched to a gene: 1. CDR1 is SGHRS and CDR2 is YFSETQ in the germline V gene. The CDR3 DNA is TGCGCCAGCAGCTTAACAGGGGACTATGGCTACACCTTC. Amino acids: CASSLTGDYGYTF.

CDR3: CASSAHLGSYEQYF. CDR3 nucleotides: TGTGCCAGCAGCGCCCATCTCGGCTCCTACGAGCAGTACTTC. The V and J genes are TRBV9 and TRBJ2-7; no clear D gene. Germline V gene lookup returns CDR1 SGDLS and CDR2 YYNGEE. Trimming left V 3 bases short and J 0 bases short, with 10 bases between. This CDR3 has 14 residues.